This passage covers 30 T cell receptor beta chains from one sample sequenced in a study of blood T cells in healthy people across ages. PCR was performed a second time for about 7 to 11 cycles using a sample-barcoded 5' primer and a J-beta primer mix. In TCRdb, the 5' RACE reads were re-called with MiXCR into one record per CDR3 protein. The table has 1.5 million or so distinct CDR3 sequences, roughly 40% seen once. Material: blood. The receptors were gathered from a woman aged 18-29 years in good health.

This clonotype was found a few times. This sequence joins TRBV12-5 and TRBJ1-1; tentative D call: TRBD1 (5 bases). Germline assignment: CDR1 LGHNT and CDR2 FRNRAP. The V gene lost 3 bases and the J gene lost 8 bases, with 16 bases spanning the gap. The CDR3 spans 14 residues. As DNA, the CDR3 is TGTGCTAGTGGTTTCCTACCGGGGCACCGAGAAGCTTTCTTT. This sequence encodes CASGFLPGHREAFF. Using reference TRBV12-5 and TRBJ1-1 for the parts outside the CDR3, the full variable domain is DARVTQTPRHKVTEMGQEVTMRCQPILGHNTVFWYRQTMMQGLELLAYFRNRAPLDDSGMPKDRFSAEMPDATLATLKIQPSEPRDSAVYFCASGFLPGHREAFFGQGTRLTVV.

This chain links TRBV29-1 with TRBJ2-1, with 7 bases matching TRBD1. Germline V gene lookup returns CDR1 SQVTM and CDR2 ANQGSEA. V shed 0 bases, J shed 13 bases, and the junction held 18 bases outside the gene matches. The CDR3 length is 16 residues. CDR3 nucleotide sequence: TGCAGCGTTGAAGAAACCGGGACAGATTTTAAAAACATTCAGTTCTTC. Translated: CSVEETGTDFKNIQFF.

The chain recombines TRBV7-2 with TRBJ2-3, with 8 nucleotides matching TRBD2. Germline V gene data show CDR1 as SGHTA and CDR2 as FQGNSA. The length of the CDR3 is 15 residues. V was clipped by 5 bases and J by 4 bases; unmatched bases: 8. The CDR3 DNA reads TGTGCCAGCAGCCAAGAAGCGGGAGAATCAGATACGCAGTATTTT. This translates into CASSQEAGESDTQYF.

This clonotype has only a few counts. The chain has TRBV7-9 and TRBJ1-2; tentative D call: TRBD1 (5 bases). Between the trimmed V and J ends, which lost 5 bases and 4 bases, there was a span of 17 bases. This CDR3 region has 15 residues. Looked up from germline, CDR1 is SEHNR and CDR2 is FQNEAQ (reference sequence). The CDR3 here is CASSRQGAAGYGYTF. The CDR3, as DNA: TGTGCCAGCAGCCGTCAGGGAGCTGCGGGCTATGGCTACACCTTC.

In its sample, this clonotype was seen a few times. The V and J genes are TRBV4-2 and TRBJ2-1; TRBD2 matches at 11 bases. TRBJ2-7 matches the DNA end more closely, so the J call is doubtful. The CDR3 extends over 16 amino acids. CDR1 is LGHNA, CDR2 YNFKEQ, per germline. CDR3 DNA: TGTGCCAGCAGCCAACTAGCGGGGGGACGCTACAATGAGCAGTACTTC. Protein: CASSQLAGGRYNEQYF.

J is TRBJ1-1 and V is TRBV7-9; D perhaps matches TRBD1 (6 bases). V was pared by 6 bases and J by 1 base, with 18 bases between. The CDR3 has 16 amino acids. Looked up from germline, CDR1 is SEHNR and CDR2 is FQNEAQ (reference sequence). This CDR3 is CASSFRGGDRNTEAFF. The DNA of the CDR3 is TGTGCCAGCAGTTTTAGGGGGGGAGACAGGAACACTGAAGCTTTCTTT.

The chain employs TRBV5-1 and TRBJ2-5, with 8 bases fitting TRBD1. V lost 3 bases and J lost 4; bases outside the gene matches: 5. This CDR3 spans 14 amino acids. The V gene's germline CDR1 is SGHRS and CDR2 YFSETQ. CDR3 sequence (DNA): TGCGCCAGCAGCTCGTCAGGGGGCCCAGAGACCCAGTACTTC. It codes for CASSSSGGPETQYF.

CDR3 region: CASSPFDRMETEAFF. The DNA of the CDR3 is TGTGCCAGCTCACCATTTGACAGGATGGAGACTGAAGCTTTCTTT. The rearrangement joins TRBV18 to TRBJ1-1; a possible D gene is TRBD1 (6 bases). This CDR3 region has 15 residues. Germline-derived CDR1 and CDR2 are KGHSH and LQKENI. Deletions cut 2 bases from V and 5 bases from J, with 15 bases between.

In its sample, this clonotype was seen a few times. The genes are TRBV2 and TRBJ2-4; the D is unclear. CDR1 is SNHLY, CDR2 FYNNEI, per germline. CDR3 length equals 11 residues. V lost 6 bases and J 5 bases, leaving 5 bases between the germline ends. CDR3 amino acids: CASRKENIQYF. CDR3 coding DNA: TGTGCCAGCAGGAAAGAAAACATTCAGTACTTC.

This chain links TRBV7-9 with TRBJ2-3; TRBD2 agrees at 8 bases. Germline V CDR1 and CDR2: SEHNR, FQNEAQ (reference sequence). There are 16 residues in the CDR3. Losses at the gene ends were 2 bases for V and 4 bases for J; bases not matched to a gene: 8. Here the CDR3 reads CASSLPSGGGADTQYF. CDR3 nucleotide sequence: TGTGCCAGCAGCTTACCCAGCGGGGGAGGTGCAGATACGCAGTATTTT.

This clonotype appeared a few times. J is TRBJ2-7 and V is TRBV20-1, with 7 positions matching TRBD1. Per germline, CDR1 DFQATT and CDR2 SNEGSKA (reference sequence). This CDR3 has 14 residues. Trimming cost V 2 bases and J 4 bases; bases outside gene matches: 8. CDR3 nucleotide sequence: TGCAGTGCTAGAAAAGGGGGCGAAGGGTACGAGCAGTACTTC. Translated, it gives CSARKGGEGYEQYF.

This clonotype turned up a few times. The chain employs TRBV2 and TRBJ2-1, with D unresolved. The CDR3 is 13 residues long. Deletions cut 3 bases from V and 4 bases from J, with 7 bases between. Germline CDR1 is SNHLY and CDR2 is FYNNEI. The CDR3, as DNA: TGTGCCAGCAGTGAGTCCCTTTACAATGAGCAGTTCTTC. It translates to CASSESLYNEQFF.

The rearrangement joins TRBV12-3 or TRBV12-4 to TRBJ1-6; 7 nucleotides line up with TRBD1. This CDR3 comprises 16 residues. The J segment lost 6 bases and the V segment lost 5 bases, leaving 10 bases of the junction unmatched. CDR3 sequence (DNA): TGTGCCAGCAGTCCGTACTCCGGGACAGTTAATTCACCCCTCCACTTT. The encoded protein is CASSPYSGTVNSPLHF.

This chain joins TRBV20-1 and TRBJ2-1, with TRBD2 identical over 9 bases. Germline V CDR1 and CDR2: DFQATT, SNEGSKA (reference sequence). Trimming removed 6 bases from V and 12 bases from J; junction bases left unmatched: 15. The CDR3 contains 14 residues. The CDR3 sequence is CSAAPNGLARAQFF. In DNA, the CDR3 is TGCAGTGCCGCTCCCAACGGACTAGCGCGCGCGCAGTTCTTC.

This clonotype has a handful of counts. The CDR3 is CSARRSSYEQYF. In DNA, the CDR3 is TGCAGTGCTAGACGGAGCTCCTACGAGCAGTACTTC. The chain has TRBV20-1 and TRBJ2-7, with no clear D. This CDR3 has 12 residues. The V end was cut by 2 bases, the J end by 0 bases, with 5 bases between. The germline gives CDR1 DFQATT, CDR2 SNEGSKA (reference sequence).

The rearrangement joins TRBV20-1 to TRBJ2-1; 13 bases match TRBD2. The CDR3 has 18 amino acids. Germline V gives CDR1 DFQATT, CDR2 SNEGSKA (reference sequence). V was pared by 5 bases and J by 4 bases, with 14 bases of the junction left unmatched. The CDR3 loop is CSAGKLAGGLLGYNEQFF. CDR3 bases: TGCAGTGCTGGGAAACTAGCGGGGGGGCTCTTAGGGTACAATGAGCAGTTCTTC.

The CDR3 is CSTGGGTSTDTQYF. The CDR3 DNA is TGCAGTACAGGAGGAGGGACGAGCACAGATACGCAGTATTTT. The genes are TRBV20-1 and TRBJ2-3, with D perhaps matching TRBD2 (6 bases). Germline values: CDR1 DFQATT, CDR2 SNEGSKA (reference sequence). The CDR3 sequence is 14 residues long. Trimming cost V 8 bases and J 0 bases, with 15 bases left between them.

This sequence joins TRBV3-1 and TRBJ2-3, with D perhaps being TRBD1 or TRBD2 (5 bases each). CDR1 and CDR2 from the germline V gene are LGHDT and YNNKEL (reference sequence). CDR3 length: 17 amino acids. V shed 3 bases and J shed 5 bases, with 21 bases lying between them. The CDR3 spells CASSQSKGTARGDTQYF. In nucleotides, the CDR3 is TGTGCCAGCAGCCAGAGCAAGGGGACGGCTCGTGGAGATACGCAGTATTTT.

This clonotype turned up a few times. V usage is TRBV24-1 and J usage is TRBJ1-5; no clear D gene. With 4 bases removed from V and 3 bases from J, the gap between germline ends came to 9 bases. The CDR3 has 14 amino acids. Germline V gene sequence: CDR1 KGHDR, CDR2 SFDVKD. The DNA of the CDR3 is TGTGCCACCAGTGAGACGGCAAACAATCAGCCCCAGCATTTT. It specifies CATSETANNQPQHF.

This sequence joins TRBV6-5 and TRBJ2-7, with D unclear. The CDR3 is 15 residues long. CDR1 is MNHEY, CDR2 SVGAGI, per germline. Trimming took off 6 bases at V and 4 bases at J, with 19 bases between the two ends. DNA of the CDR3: TGTGCCAGCAGGCCCGGACCCCTTAGCCCATACGAGCAGTACTTC. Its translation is CASRPGPLSPYEQYF.

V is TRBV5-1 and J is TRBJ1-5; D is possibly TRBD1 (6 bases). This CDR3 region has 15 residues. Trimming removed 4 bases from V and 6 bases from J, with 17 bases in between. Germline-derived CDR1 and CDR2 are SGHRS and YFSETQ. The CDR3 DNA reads TGCGCCAGCAGCCTGGGGGACATAGGCGGTCAGCCCCAGCATTTT. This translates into CASSLGDIGGQPQHF.

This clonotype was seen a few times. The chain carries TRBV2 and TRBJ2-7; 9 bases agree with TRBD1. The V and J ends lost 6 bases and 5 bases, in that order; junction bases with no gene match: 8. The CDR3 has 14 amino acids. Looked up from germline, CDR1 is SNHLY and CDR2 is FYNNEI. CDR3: CASRGDRASHEQYF. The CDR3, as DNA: TGTGCCAGCAGGGGGGACAGGGCAAGTCACGAGCAGTACTTC.

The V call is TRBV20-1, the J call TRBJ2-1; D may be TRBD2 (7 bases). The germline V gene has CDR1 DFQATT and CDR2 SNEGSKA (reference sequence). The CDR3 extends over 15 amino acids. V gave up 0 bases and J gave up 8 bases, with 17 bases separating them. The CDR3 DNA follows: TGCAGTGCTAGAGATTTGGGGGGGGGCATAGATGAGCAGTTCTTC. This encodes CSARDLGGGIDEQFF.

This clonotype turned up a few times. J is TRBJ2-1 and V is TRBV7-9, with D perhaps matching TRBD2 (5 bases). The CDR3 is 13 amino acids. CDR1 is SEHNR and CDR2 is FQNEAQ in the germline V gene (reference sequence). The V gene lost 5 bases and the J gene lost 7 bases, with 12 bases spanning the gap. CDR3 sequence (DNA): TGTGCCAGCAGCATGGAGGACGTTAATGAGCAGTTCTTC. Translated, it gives CASSMEDVNEQFF.

In DNA form, the CDR3 reads TGTGCCAGCAGCCCTCCCTCAGGGGGCACTGAAGCTTTCTTT. Amino acids: CASSPPSGGTEAFF. This rearrangement joins TRBV7-9 to TRBJ1-1; 7 positions agree with TRBD1. CDR1 and CDR2 from the germline V gene are SEHNR and FQNEAQ (reference sequence). This CDR3 region has 14 residues. After removal of 5 bases from V and 4 bases from J, the junction contained 7 bases not matched to a gene.

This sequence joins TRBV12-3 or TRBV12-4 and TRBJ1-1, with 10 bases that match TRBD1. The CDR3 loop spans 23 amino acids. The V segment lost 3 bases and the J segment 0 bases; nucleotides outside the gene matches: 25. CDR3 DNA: TGTGCCAGCAGTTTTCGGCCGAGGGCTTCGTTTACCGGGACAGGGGAGCTGAACACTGAAGCTTTCTTT. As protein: CASSFRPRASFTGTGELNTEAFF.

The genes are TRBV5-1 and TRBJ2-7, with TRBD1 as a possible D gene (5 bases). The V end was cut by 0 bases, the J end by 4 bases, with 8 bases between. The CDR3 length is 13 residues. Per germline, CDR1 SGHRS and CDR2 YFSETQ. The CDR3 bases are TGCGCCAGCAGCTTGGACAGGATGTACGAGCAGTACTTC. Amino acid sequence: CASSLDRMYEQYF.

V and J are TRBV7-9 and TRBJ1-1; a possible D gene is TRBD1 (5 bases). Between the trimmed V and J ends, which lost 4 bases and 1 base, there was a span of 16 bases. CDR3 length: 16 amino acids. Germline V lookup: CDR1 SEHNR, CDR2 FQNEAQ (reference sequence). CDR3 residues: CASSSPRGGTNTEAFF. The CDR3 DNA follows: TGTGCCAGCAGCTCCCCACGTGGGGGAACGAACACTGAAGCTTTCTTT. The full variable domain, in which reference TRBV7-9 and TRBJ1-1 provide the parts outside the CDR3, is DTGVSQNPRHKITKRGQNVTFRCDPISEHNRLYWYRQTLGQGPEFLTYFQNEAQLEKSRLLSDRFSAERPKGSFSTLEIQRTEQGDSAMYLCASSSPRGGTNTEAFFGQGTRLTVV.

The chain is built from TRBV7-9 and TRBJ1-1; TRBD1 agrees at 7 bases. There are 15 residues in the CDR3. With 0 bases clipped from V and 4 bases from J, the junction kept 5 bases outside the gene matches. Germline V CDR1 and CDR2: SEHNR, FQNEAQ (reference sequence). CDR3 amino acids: CASSLAEQGITEAFF. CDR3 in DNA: TGTGCCAGCAGCTTAGCGGAACAGGGGATCACTGAAGCTTTCTTT.

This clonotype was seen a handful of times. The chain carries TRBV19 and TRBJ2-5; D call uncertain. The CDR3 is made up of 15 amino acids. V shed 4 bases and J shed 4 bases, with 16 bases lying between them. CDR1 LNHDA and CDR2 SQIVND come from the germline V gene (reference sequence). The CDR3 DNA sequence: TGTGCCAGTAGTACGGCGACCCACCAGAGAGAGACCCAGTACTTC. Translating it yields CASSTATHQRETQYF.